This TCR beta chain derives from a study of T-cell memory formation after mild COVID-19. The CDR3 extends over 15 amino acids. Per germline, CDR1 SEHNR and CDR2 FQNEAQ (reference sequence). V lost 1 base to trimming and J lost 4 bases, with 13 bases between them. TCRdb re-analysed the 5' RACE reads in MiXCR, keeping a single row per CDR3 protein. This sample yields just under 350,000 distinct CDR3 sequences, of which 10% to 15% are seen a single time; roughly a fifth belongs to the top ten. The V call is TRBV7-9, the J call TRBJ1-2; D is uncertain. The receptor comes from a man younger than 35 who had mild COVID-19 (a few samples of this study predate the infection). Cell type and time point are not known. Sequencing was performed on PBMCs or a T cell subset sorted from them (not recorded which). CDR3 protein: CASSLGGPRSYGYTF. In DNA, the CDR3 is TGTGCCAGCAGCTTAGGCGGCCCCAGAAGCTATGGCTACACCTTC.